Listed here is a single T cell receptor (beta chain). The ends lost 2 bases at V and 9 bases at J; junction bases unmatched: 5. The V gene's germline CDR1 is SGHKS and CDR2 YYEKEE (reference sequence). The CDR3 contains 15 residues. The data derive from a study of PD-L1 blockade in urothelial cancer. Across the study: Male sex and bladder-origin urothelial cancer were recorded for about 85% of the roughly 30 patients. Specimens of blood held a median count of roughly 130,000 T cells.

TCRdb's copy holds only in-frame clones and misses some; the assay was immunoSEQ multiplex PCR. This sample has about 44,000 clones, with approximately 82% found just once. Specimen: PBMCs, collected around atezolizumab (anti-PD-L1) treatment. The chain couples TRBV5-5 to TRBJ2-1, with 13 nucleotides matching TRBD2. The TCR sequence derives from a man between 65 and 85 years old with urothelial cancer. The CDR3 here is CASSFRLAGGGEQFF. The CDR3 region has the DNA TGTGCCAGCAGCTTTAGACTAGCGGGAGGAGGTGAGCAGTTCTTC.